This record concerns one TCR beta chain sequence. The protocol was immunoSEQ multiplex PCR, while the TCRdb copy is restricted to in-frame clones and leaves out a portion. The sample consists of some 70,000 clones, 90% of them appearing once. These data are taken from a study of cytotoxic CD8 clonotypes in ibrutinib-treated CLL. Germline lookup yields CDR1 SGHTA and CDR2 FQGNSA. CDR3 length: 15 residues. Trimming cost V 5 bases and J 4 bases; bases outside gene matches: 8. Investigators sourced approximately 2 micrograms of genomic DNA from cryopreserved PBMCs for TCR beta libraries. V and J are TRBV7-2 and TRBJ1-2, with 9 positions matching TRBD1. Sequencing was performed on PBMCs, taken after 12 months of ibrutinib treatment. The clonotype was recovered from a human donor with chronic lymphocytic leukemia. CDR3 loop: CASSVHRGRGYGYTF. The CDR3, as DNA: TGTGCCAGCAGCGTACACAGGGGGCGCGGCTATGGCTACACCTTC.